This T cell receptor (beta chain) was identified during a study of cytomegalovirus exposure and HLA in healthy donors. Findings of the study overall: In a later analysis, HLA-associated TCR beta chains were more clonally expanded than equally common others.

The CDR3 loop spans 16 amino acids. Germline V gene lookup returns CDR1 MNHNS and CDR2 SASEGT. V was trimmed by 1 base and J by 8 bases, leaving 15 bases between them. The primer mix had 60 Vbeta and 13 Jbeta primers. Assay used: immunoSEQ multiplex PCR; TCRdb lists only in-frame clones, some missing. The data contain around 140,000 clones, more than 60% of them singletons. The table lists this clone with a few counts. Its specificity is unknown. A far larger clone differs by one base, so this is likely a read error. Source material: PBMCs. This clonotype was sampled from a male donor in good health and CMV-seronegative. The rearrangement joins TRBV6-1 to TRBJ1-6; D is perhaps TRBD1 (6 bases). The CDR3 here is CASSEGSGEPYSPLHF. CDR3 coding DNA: TGTGCCAGCAGTGAAGGGTCAGGGGAACCTTATTCACCCCTCCACTTT.